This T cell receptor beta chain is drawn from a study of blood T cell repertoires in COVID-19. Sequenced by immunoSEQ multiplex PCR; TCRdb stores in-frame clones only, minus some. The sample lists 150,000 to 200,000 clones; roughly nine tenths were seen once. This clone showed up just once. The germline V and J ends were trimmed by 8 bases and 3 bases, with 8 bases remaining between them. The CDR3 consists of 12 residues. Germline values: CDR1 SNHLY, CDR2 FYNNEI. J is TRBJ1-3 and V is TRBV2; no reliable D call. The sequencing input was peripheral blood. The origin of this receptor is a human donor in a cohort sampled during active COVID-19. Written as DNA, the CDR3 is TGTGCCAGCGGTAGCTTTGGAAACACCATATATTTT. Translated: CASGSFGNTIYF.